These T cell receptor beta chains were read from a single sample in a study of cytomegalovirus exposure and HLA in healthy donors. The repertoire was sequenced with immunoSEQ multiplex PCR; TCRdb's copy has only in-frame clones and lacks some. The repertoire holds more than 250,000 clones, with roughly 85% as singletons. The material sequenced was PBMCs. These receptors were obtained from a woman aged 18-29 years in good health and CMV-seronegative. CDR3s include the opening cysteine and the closing phenylalanine or tryptophan. A D gene is named only where the DNA matches it firmly. Clone size is not always given. Where it is, it says once, few, many or a class for expanded clones.

D,size,V,J,DNA,CDR3
NA,NA,TRBV5-1,TRBJ2-3,TGCGCCAGCAGCTCAGGGGCTAGCAGTACAGATACGCAGTATTTT,CASSSGASSTDTQYF
TRBD1,NA,TRBV5-4,TRBJ2-7,TGTGCCAGCAGCCGGGCGGGACAGGACTACGAGCAGTACTTC,CASSRAGQDYEQYF
TRBD2,NA,TRBV7-8,TRBJ2-7,TGTGCCAGCAGCCTCGGGACTAGCAGATCCTACGAGCAGTACTTC,CASSLGTSRSYEQYF
TRBD2,NA,TRBV11-2,TRBJ2-2,TGTGCCAGCAAACGACTAGCGGGAGTGGGCGGGGAGCTGTTTTTT,CASKRLAGVGGELFF
NA,NA,TRBV9,TRBJ2-2,TGTGCCAGCAGCCCCGGGGGGCTGAACACCGGGGAGCTGTTTTTT,CASSPGGLNTGELFF
TRBD1,NA,TRBV7-8,TRBJ1-5,TGTGCCAGCAGCTTAGCGTCCTCCGGGACAGGGCATCAGCCCCAGCATTTT,CASSLASSGTGHQPQHF
NA,NA,TRBV6-1,TRBJ2-4,TGTGCCAGCAGTCTAGAGGTGGCCAAAAACATTCAGTACTTC,CASSLEVAKNIQYF
NA,NA,TRBV5-4,TRBJ1-2,TGTGCCAGCAGCCAATACGGGTCGCTGAACTATGGCTACACCTTC,CASSQYGSLNYGYTF
NA,NA,TRBV19,TRBJ1-5,TGTGCCAGTAGTATAGATCTCGGAGGGGGCAATCAGCCCCAGCATTTT,CASSIDLGGGNQPQHF
NA,NA,TRBV4-1,TRBJ2-3,TGCGCCAGCAGCCAAGGGAGGGCGGATAGCACAGATACGCAGTATTTT,CASSQGRADSTDTQYF
TRBD1,NA,TRBV5-4,TRBJ2-5,TGTGCCAGCAGCTTGGGGACAGGTTCGGAGGAGACCCAGTACTTC,CASSLGTGSEETQYF
NA,NA,TRBV7-2,TRBJ2-3,TGTGCCAGCAGCTCCCCTCTAGATACGCAGTATTTT,CASSSPLDTQYF
TRBD2,few,TRBV7-6,TRBJ2-1,TGTGCCAGCAGCTTAGTAGCGGGAGTGAATGAGCAGTTCTTC,CASSLVAGVNEQFF
TRBD1,NA,TRBV7-4,TRBJ1-5,TGTGCCAGCATCGCGACAGGGTGGGAGGATCAGCCCCAGCATTTT,CASIATGWEDQPQHF
TRBD1,NA,TRBV18,TRBJ1-2,TGTGCCAGCTCGCCCCGGGACAGATTTAACTATGGCTACACCTTC,CASSPRDRFNYGYTF
TRBD1,NA,TRBV6-1,TRBJ1-4,TGTGCCAGCAGTCCTAGACAGGGGTCTGAAAAACTGTTTTTT,CASSPRQGSEKLFF
TRBD2,NA,TRBV9,TRBJ2-1,TGTGCCAGCAGCGTAGGAGGACTAGCCCACAATGAGCAGTTCTTC,CASSVGGLAHNEQFF
NA,NA,TRBV7-2,TRBJ1-2,TGTGCCAGCAGCAATTTCGAGGGCGACAAGAGATATGGCTACACCTTC,CASSNFEGDKRYGYTF
NA,NA,TRBV2,TRBJ1-1,TGTGCCAGCGAGGAGTTAGGCGCCACTGAAGCTTTCTTT,CASEELGATEAFF
TRBD1,once,TRBV29-1,TRBJ2-1,TGCAGCGTGGTACCGGGACAGGGGTTCGGTGAGCAGTTCTTC,CSVVPGQGFGEQFF
NA,NA,TRBV27,TRBJ2-5,TGTGCCAGCAGTTTATCGGTGCGGGGGAGGGGGTACCAAGAGACCCAGTACTTC,CASSLSVRGRGYQETQYF
TRBD1,once,TRBV5-1,TRBJ2-1,TGCGCCAGCAGCCCAAAACTCGGACAGGGGGCCTACAATGAGCAGTTCTTC,CASSPKLGQGAYNEQFF
TRBD2,once,TRBV5-1,TRBJ2-3,TGCGCCAGCACGGAAGGGGTGGTGATAGCGGGTGGAGATACGCAGTATTTT,CASTEGVVIAGGDTQYF
NA,NA,TRBV7-2,TRBJ2-3,TGTGCCAGCAGCTTCGGGGTTAGTAGCCACACAGATACGCAGTATTTT,CASSFGVSSHTDTQYF
NA,NA,TRBV21-1,TRBJ1-1,TGTGCCAGCAGGGGCACAGAAAGAGTAGAAGCTTTCTTT,CASRGTERVEAFF
TRBD2,NA,TRBV11-1,TRBJ2-7,TGTGCCAGCAGCTGGACTAGCGGGGCCTCCTCCTACGAGCAGTACTTC,CASSWTSGASSYEQYF
NA,NA,TRBV2,TRBJ2-3,TGTGCCAGCACCGCGGAGGGCCGCACAGATACGCAGTATTTT,CASTAEGRTDTQYF
NA,NA,TRBV5-1,TRBJ1-1,TGCGCCAGCAGCTTGGACGGGGAGGGGGGCGCTTTCTTT,CASSLDGEGGAFF
TRBD2,once,TRBV5-6,TRBJ2-1,TGTGCCAGCAGCTTGAGGGGGACTAGAGGTATGGATGAGCAGTTCTTC,CASSLRGTRGMDEQFF
TRBD1,NA,TRBV6-6,TRBJ1-2,TGTGCCAGCATGGGGAACAGGGGATTGATGGACTATGGCTACACCTTC,CASMGNRGLMDYGYTF
NA,NA,TRBV11-2,TRBJ2-1,TGTGCCAGCAGAGCACCGGGACAACCCTACAATGAGCAGTTCTTC,CASRAPGQPYNEQFF
NA,once,TRBV7-2,TRBJ2-2,TGTGCCAGCAGCCTATGGGGAGGATCCGGGGAGCTGTTTTTT,CASSLWGGSGELFF
NA,NA,TRBV4-1,TRBJ2-3,TGCGCCAGCAGCCTCGGAATAGCCTCGCCGTATTTT,CASSLGIASPYF
NA,NA,TRBV18,TRBJ2-7,TGTGCCAGCTCACCAGAAGGCGGCCCCTCCTACGAGCAGTACTTC,CASSPEGGPSYEQYF
NA,NA,TRBV5-4,TRBJ2-3,TGTGCCAGCAGCTTGGGAGGGCGCAGCACAGATACGCAGTATTTT,CASSLGGRSTDTQYF
TRBD1,NA,TRBV7-3,TRBJ1-3,TGTGCCAGCAGCACTGGGACAGGGAGTGGAAACACCATATATTTT,CASSTGTGSGNTIYF
TRBD2,NA,TRBV7-2,TRBJ2-7,TGTGCCAGCAGGACCGGAGGACTAGCGGACGTCTACGAGCAGTACTTC,CASRTGGLADVYEQYF
TRBD1,NA,TRBV6-1,TRBJ2-3,TGTGCCAGCACAGGAGGACAGGGATCGGATACGCAGTATTTT,CASTGGQGSDTQYF
TRBD1,NA,TRBV7-8,TRBJ1-1,TGTGCCAGCAGCGACACAGGGGTGGAAGCTTTCTTT,CASSDTGVEAFF
TRBD1,few,TRBV5-1,TRBJ2-7,TGCGCCAGCAGCTCCCAGGGACAGAGCTCCTACGAGCAGTACTTC,CASSSQGQSSYEQYF
TRBD1,NA,TRBV12-5,TRBJ2-7,TGTGCTAGTGGTCCACAGGGGCACTCCTACGAGCAGTACTTC,CASGPQGHSYEQYF
TRBD1,NA,TRBV2,TRBJ2-1,TGTGCCAGCAGTGGGCAGGGGGCGATCAATGAGCAGTTCTTC,CASSGQGAINEQFF
TRBD1,NA,TRBV2,TRBJ1-4,TGTGCCGGTCGGACAGGAGACTCTAATGAAAAACTGTTTTTT,CAGRTGDSNEKLFF
TRBD1,NA,TRBV5-1,TRBJ2-2,TGCGCCAGCTTCCCCCGGGGACAGGTTCTTGACGGGGAGCTGTTTTTT,CASFPRGQVLDGELFF
NA,NA,TRBV6-5,TRBJ1-1,TGTGCCAGCACTGCCACCGGGAGGGCTGAAGCTTTCTTT,CASTATGRAEAFF
NA,NA,TRBV11-2,TRBJ1-4,TGTGCCAGCAGCTTGGCTCCGGGAAGATTTGAAAAACTGTTTTTT,CASSLAPGRFEKLFF